Following are 10 T cell receptor beta chains from one sample sequenced in a study of shared clonotypes between healthy human individuals. Profiled with immunoSEQ multiplex PCR; TCRdb holds only in-frame clones, not every one. The sample has 2 million to 2.5 million clones, 85% to 95% seen once; the top ten hold more than 0.35%. The sample taken for sequencing was naive CD4+ T cells from PBMCs. Described subset: CD45RA+ positively selected. The source is a man younger than 35 in good health. Some clones in this sample may be carry-over from other donors' samples.

The J gene is TRBJ2-1, the V gene TRBV5-1; maybe TRBD2 (5 bases). The CDR3 covers 14 residues. CDR1 is SGHRS and CDR2 is YFSETQ in the germline V gene. V was clipped by 0 bases and J by 5 bases, with 9 bases between them. CDR3 sequence reads: CASSLDLADNEQFF. The CDR3 region has the DNA TGCGCCAGCAGCTTGGATCTAGCCGACAATGAGCAGTTCTTC.

The gene calls are TRBV7-2 and TRBJ2-7, with TRBD2 identical over 10 bases. CDR1 is SGHTA, CDR2 FQGNSA, per germline. There are 15 residues in the CDR3. Trimming removed 5 bases from V and 3 bases from J; junction bases left unmatched: 7. The CDR3 region is CASSVRTSGGYEQYF. The CDR3 region has the DNA TGTGCCAGCAGCGTCCGGACTAGCGGAGGCTACGAGCAGTACTTC. The entire variable domain, with the rest obtained from reference TRBV7-2 and TRBJ2-7, is as follows: GAGVSQSPSNKVTEKGKDVELRCDPISGHTALYWYRQSLGQGLEFLIYFQGNSAPDKSGLPSDRFSAERTGGSVSTLTIQRTQQEDSAVYLCASSVRTSGGYEQYFGPGTRLTVT.

The chain joins TRBV11-2 to TRBJ1-3; 10 bases are shared with TRBD1. The CDR3 has 17 residues. J lost 6 bases, V lost 5 bases, and 13 bases had no gene match. In germline, CDR1 is SGHAT, CDR2 FQNNGV. Written as DNA, the CDR3 is TGTGCCAGCAGCCCGAGACAGGGGGCGGCGGTAGAAAACACCATATATTTT. Amino acid sequence: CASSPRQGAAVENTIYF.

CDR3 region: CASSPLSGYGYTF. The CDR3 coding sequence is TGTGCCAGCAGCCCCCTGAGTGGGTATGGCTACACCTTC. V and J are TRBV9 and TRBJ1-2; no reliable D call. V was shortened by 4 bases and J by 5 bases, with 12 bases between the two germline ends. The CDR3 is made up of 13 amino acids. In germline, CDR1 is SGDLS, CDR2 YYNGEE.

CDR3 sequence reads: CASSQDLGGIYNEQFF. The DNA of the CDR3 is TGCGCCAGCAGCCAAGATCTAGGGGGAATCTACAATGAGCAGTTCTTC. The V gene is TRBV4-1, the J gene TRBJ2-1; TRBD1 is a possible D gene (6 bases). From germline, CDR1 is MGHRA and CDR2 YSYEKL. The CDR3 extends over 16 amino acids. With 0 bases removed from V and 3 bases from J, the gap between germline ends came to 12 bases.

This sequence joins TRBV5-4 and TRBJ2-5; 11 bases match TRBD1. V lost 4 bases to trimming and J lost 5 bases; unmatched junction nucleotides: 4. The CDR3 contains 14 residues. CDR1 SGHNT and CDR2 YYREEE come from the germline V gene (reference sequence). CDR3 residues: CASSQDRGRETQYF. CDR3 nucleotides: TGTGCCAGCAGCCAGGACAGGGGGCGTGAGACCCAGTACTTC.

On this clone: The same CDR3 arises from other DNA sequences in this sample as well. This chain's CDR3 is CASSPRTGDTGELFF. As DNA, the CDR3 is TGTGCCAGCAGCCCGCGGACAGGTGACACCGGGGAGCTGTTTTTT. The rearrangement joins TRBV11-2 to TRBJ2-2; 7 nucleotides agree with TRBD1. V lost 5 bases to trimming and J lost 3 bases; unmatched junction nucleotides: 6. The CDR3 loop spans 15 amino acids. Germline V gives CDR1 SGHAT, CDR2 FQNNGV.

This rearrangement joins TRBV4-1 to TRBJ1-5; 8 nucleotides agree with TRBD1. Germline V lookup: CDR1 MGHRA, CDR2 YSYEKL. J lost 5 bases, V lost 2 bases, and 11 bases had no gene match. The CDR3 totals 17 residues. The CDR3 coding sequence is TGCGCCAGCAGCCAACGTACAGGGGGACCTCCCCATCAGCCCCAGCATTTT. Translating gives CASSQRTGGPPHQPQHF.

The CDR3 loop reads CASSEAGLAVKKETQYF. DNA of the CDR3: TGTGCCAGCAGTGAAGCGGGACTAGCGGTTAAAAAAGAGACCCAGTACTTC. The V gene is TRBV2, the J gene TRBJ2-5, with 11 bases aligning to TRBD2. This CDR3 has 17 residues. Germline CDR1 SNHLY, CDR2 FYNNEI. Trimming cost V 0 bases and J 3 bases; bases outside gene matches: 6.

The chain joins TRBV11-2 to TRBJ2-1; D gene unclear. V lost 4 bases and J 10 bases, leaving 20 bases between the germline ends. The germline V gene encodes CDR1 SGHAT and CDR2 FQNNGV. The CDR3 sequence is 15 residues long. This chain's CDR3 is CASSYDGGFLREQFF. In DNA, the CDR3 is TGTGCCAGCAGCTATGACGGTGGTTTTCTTAGGGAGCAGTTCTTC.